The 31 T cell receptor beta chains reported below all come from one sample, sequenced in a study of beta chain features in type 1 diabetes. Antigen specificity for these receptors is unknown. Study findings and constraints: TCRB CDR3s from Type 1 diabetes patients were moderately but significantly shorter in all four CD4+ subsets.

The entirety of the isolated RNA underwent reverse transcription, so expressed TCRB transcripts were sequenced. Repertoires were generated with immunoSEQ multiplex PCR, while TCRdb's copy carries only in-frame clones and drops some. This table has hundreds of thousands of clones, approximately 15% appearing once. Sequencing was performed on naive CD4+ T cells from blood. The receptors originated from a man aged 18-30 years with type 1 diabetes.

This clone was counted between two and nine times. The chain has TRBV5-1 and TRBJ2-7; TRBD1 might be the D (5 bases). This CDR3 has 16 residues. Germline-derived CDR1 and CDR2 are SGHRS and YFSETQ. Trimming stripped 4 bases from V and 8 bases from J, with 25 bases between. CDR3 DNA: TGCGCCAGCAGCGCCGTTTCCGGCCACAGGTCACCGAAGCAGTACTTC. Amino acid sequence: CASSAVSGHRSPKQYF. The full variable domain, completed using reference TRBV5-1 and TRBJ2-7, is KAGVTQTPRYLIKTRGQQVTLSCSPISGHRSVSWYQQTPGQGLQFLFEYFSETQRNKGNFPGRFSGRQFSNSRSEMNVSTLELGDSALYLCASSAVSGHRSPKQYFGPGTRLTVT.

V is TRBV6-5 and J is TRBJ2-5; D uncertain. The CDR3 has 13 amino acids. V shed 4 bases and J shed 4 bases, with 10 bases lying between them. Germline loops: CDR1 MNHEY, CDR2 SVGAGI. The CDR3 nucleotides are TGTGCCAGCAGTTCCCCCTCGAGAGAGACCCAGTACTTC. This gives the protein CASSSPSRETQYF.

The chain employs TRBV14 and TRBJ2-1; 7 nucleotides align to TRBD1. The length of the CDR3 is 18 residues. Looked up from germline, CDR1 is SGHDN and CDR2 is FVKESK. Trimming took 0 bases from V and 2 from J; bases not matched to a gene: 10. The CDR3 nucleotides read TGTGCCAGCAGCCAAGATGTTGGGTGGGACAGCGCCTACAATGAGCAGTTCTTC. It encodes CASSQDVGWDSAYNEQFF.

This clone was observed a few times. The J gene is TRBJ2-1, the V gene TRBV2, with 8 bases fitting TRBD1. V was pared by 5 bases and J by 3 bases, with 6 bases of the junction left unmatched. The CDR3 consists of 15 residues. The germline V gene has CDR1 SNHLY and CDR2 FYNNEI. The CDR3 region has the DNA TGTGCCAGCAGTAGGGGACAGGCATTCTACAATGAGCAGTTCTTC. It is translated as CASSRGQAFYNEQFF.

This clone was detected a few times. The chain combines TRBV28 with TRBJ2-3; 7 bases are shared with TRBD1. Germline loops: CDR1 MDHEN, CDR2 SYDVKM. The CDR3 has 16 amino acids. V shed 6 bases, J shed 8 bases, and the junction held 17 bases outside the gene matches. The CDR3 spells CASSRVVQGKGGTQYF. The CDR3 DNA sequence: TGTGCCAGCAGCCGTGTGGTACAGGGGAAGGGTGGTACGCAGTATTTT.

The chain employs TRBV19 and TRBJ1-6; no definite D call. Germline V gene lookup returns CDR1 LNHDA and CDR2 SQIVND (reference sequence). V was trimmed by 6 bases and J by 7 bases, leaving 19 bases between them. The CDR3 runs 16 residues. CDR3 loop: CASRRWEGQANSPLHF. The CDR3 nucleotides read TGTGCCAGTAGGAGATGGGAGGGTCAAGCAAATTCACCCCTCCACTTT.

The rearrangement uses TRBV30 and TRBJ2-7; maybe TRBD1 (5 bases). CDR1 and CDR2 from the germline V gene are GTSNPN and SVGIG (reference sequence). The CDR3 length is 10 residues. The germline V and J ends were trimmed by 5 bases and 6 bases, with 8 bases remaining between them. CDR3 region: CAWGRGEQYF. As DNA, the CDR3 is TGTGCCTGGGGAAGGGGCGAGCAGTACTTC.

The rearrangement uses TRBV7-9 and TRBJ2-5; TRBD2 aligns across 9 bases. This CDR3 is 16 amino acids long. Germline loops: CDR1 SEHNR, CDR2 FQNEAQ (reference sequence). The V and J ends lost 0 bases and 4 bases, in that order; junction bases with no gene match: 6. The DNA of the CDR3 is TGTGCCAGCAGCTTAGCTTCCAGCGGGGGGAGAGAGACCCAGTACTTC. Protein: CASSLASSGGRETQYF. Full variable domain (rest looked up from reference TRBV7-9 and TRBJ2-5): DTGVSQNPRHKITKRGQNVTFRCDPISEHNRLYWYRQTLGQGPEFLTYFQNEAQLEKSRLLSDRFSAERPKGSFSTLEIQRTEQGDSAMYLCASSLASSGGRETQYFGPGTRLLVL.

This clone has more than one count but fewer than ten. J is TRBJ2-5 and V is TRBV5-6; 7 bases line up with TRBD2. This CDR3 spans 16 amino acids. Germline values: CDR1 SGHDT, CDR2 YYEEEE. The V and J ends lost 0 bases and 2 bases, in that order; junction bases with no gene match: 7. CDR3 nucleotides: TGTGCCAGCAGCTTGGGCCAAGCGGGGTTTCAAGAGACCCAGTACTTC. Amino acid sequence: CASSLGQAGFQETQYF. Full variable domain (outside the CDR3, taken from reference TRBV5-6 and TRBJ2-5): DAGVTQSPTHLIKTRGQQVTLRCSPKSGHDTVSWYQQALGQGPQFIFQYYEEEERQRGNFPDRFSGHQFPNYSSELNVNALLLGDSALYLCASSLGQAGFQETQYFGPGTRLLVL.

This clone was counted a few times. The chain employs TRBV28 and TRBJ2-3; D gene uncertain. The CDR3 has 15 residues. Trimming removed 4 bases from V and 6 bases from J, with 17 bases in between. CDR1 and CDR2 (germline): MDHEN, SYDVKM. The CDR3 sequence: CASSSAAELQDTQYF. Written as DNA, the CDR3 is TGTGCCAGCAGTTCTGCGGCGGAACTCCAGGATACGCAGTATTTT.

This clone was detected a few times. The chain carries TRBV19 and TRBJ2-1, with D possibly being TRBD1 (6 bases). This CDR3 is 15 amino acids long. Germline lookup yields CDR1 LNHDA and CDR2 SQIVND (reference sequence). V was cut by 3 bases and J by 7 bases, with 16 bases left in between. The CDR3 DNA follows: TGTGCCAGTAGTATCTATGGGGACAAACGGAATGAGCAGTTCTTC. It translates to CASSIYGDKRNEQFF.

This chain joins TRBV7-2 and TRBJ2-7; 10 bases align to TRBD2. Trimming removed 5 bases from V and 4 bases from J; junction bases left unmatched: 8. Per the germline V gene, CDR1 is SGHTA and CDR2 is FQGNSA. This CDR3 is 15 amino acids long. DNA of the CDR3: TGTGCCAGCAGCCGGACTAGCGGAGTTGGTTACGAGCAGTACTTC. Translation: CASSRTSGVGYEQYF. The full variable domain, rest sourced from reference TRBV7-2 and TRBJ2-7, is GAGVSQSPSNKVTEKGKDVELRCDPISGHTALYWYRQSLGQGLEFLIYFQGNSAPDKSGLPSDRFSAERTGGSVSTLTIQRTQQEDSAVYLCASSRTSGVGYEQYFGPGTRLTVT.

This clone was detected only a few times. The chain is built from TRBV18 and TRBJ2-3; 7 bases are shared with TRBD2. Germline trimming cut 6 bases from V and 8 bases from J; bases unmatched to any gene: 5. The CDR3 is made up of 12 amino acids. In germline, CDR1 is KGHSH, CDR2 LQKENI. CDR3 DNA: TGTGCCAGCTCCCCGCCGGGAGGTACGCAGTATTTT. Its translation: CASSPPGGTQYF.

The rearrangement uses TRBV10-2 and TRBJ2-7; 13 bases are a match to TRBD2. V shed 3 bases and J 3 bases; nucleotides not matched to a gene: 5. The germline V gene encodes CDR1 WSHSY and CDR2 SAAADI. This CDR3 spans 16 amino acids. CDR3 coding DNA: TGCGCCAGCAGTGAATCCGGGACTAGCGGGGACTACGAGCAGTACTTC. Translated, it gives CASSESGTSGDYEQYF.

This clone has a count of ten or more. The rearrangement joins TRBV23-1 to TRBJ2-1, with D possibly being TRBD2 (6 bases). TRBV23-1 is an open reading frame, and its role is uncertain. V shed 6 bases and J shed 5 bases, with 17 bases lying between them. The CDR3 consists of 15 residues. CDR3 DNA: TGCGCCAGCAGCCTGGGACTGGCGTTGGACAATGAGCAGTTCTTC. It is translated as CASSLGLALDNEQFF.

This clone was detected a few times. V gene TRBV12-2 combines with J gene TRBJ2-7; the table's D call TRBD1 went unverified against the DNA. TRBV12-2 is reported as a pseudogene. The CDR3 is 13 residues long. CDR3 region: CACCWDSSYEQYF. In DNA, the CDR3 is TGTGCATGTTGTTGGGACAGCTCCTACGAGCAGTACTTC.

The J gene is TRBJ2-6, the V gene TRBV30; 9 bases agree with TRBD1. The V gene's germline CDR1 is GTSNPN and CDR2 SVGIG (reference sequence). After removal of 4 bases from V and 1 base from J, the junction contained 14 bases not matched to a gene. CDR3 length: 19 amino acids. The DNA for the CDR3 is TGTGCCTGGATGGTCTTCGCGAGACAGGGGGTTTCTGGGGCCAACGTCCTGACTTTC. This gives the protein CAWMVFARQGVSGANVLTF.

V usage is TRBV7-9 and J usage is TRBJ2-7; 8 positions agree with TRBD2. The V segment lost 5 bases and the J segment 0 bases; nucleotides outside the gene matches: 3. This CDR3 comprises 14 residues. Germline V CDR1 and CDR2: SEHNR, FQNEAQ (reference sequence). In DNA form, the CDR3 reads TGTGCCAGCAGCCGGGGGGGGAGCTCCTACGAGCAGTACTTC. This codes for CASSRGGSSYEQYF.

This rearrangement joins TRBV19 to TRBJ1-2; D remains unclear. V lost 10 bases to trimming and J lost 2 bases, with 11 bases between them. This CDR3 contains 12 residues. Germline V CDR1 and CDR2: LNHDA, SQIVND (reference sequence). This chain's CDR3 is CATSDLNYGYTF. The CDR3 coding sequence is TGTGCCACTTCGGACTTAAACTATGGCTACACCTTC.

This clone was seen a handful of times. The DNA for the CDR3 is TGTGCCAGCAGCTTTACTAGCGGGGGGATCTACGAGCAGTACTTC. Its translation is CASSFTSGGIYEQYF. This chain uses TRBV7-2 with TRBJ2-7; 12 nucleotides agree with TRBD2. Germline V gene data show CDR1 as SGHTA and CDR2 as FQGNSA. V shed 3 bases and J 3 bases; nucleotides not matched to a gene: 3. This CDR3 contains 15 residues.

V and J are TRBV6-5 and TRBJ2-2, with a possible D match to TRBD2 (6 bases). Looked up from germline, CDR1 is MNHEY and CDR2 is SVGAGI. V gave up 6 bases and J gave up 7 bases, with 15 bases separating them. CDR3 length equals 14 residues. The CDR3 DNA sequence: TGTGCCAGCAGGTTTGGGAGGATTAACGGGGAGCTGTTTTTT. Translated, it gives CASRFGRINGELFF.

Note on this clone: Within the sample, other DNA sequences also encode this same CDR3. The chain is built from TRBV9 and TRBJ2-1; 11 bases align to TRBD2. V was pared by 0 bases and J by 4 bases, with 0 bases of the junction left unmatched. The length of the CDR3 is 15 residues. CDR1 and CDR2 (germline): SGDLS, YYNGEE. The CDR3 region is CASSVASGGYNEQFF. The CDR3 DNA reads TGTGCCAGCAGCGTAGCTAGCGGGGGGTACAATGAGCAGTTCTTC.

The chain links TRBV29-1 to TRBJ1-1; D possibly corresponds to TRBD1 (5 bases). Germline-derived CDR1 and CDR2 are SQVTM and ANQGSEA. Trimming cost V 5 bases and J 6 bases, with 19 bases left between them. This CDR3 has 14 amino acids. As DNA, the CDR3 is TGCAGCGTTCACGTCCGGGACTTCGACGCTGAAGCTTTCTTT. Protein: CSVHVRDFDAEAFF.

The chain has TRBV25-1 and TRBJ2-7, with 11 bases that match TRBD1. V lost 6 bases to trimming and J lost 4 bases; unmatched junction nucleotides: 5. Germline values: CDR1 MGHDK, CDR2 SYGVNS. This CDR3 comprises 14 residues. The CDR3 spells CASRRGQGAYEQYF. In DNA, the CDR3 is TGTGCCAGCAGGAGAGGACAGGGGGCGTACGAGCAGTACTTC.

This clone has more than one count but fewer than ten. The CDR3 bases are TGTGCCAGCAGTTTATACGACTCCCCACGGGGATCACCCCTCCACTTT. Translation: CASSLYDSPRGSPLHF. J is TRBJ1-6 and V is TRBV27; D is uncertain. The ends were cut back, 1 base at V and 10 bases at J, with 17 bases in the middle. Germline CDR1 reads MNHEY; CDR2 reads SMNVEV (reference sequence). The CDR3 sequence is 16 residues long.

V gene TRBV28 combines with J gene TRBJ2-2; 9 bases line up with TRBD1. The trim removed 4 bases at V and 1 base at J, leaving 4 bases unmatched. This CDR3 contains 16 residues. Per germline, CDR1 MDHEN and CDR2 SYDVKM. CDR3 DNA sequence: TGTGCCAGCAGTTCCCCGGGACAGGGGAACACCGGGGAGCTGTTTTTT. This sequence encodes CASSSPGQGNTGELFF.

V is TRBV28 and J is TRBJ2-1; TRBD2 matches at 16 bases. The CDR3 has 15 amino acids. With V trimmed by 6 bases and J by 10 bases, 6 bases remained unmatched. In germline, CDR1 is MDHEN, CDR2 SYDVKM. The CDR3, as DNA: TGTGCCAGCAGCGCCGGGACTAGCGGGAGGGGGGAGCAGTTCTTC. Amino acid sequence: CASSAGTSGRGEQFF.

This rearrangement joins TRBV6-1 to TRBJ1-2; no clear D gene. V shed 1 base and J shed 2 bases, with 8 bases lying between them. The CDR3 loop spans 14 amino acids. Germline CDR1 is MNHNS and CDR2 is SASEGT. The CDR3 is CASSEVVRNYGYTF. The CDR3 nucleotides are TGTGCCAGCAGTGAAGTGGTCCGGAACTATGGCTACACCTTC.

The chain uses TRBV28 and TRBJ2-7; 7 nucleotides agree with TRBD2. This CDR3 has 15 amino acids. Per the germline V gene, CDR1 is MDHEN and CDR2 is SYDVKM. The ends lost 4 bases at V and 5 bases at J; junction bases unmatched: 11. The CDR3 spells CASSYGGLGFDEQYF. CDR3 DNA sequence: TGTGCCAGCAGTTATGGAGGACTAGGGTTTGACGAGCAGTACTTC.

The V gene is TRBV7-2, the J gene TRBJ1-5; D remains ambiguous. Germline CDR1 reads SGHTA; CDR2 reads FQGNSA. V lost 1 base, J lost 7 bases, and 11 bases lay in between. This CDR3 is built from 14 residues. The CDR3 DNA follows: TGTGCCAGCAGCTTAGAATCGGGGAGACAGCCCCAGCATTTT. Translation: CASSLESGRQPQHF. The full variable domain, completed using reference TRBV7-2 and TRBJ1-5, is GAGVSQSPSNKVTEKGKDVELRCDPISGHTALYWYRQSLGQGLEFLIYFQGNSAPDKSGLPSDRFSAERTGGSVSTLTIQRTQQEDSAVYLCASSLESGRQPQHFGDGTRLSIL.

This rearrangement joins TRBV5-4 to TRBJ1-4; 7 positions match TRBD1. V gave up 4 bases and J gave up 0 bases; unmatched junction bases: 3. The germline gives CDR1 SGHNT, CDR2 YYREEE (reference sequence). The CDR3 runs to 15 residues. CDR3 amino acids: CASSQGTATNEKLFF. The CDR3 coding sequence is TGTGCCAGCAGCCAGGGGACAGCAACTAATGAAAAACTGTTTTTT.